In its sample, the clone carrying this T cell receptor beta chain was seen a few times. What it recognizes is unknown. The CDR3 is 14 residues long. The V gene's germline CDR1 is DFQATT and CDR2 SNEGSKA (reference sequence). The V gene lost 4 bases and the J gene lost 2 bases, with 14 bases spanning the gap. The sample originates from a study of blood T cells in healthy people across ages. Notes on the study in general: In older individuals, TCR beta diversity per million T cells was lower, falling roughly linearly with age.

A second PCR of about 7 to 11 cycles used a sample-barcoded 5' primer and a J-beta primer mix. TCRdb reprocessed the 5' RACE reads with MiXCR, giving one entry per CDR3 protein. The repertoire holds around 1,000,000 distinct CDR3 sequences, with less than 25% as singletons. These same data were also listed under a study on T cells of mothers and their children. From that paper: Study donors consisted of three healthy Caucasian mothers and their six children.

This receptor was identified in a girl between 2 and 10 years old in good health. The chain has TRBV20-1 and TRBJ2-5; D is perhaps TRBD1 (5 bases). The sequencing sample was made of blood. The CDR3 loop reads CSAILRQSQETQYF. CDR3 DNA sequence: TGCAGTGCTATCCTCAGACAGTCGCAAGAGACCCAGTACTTC.